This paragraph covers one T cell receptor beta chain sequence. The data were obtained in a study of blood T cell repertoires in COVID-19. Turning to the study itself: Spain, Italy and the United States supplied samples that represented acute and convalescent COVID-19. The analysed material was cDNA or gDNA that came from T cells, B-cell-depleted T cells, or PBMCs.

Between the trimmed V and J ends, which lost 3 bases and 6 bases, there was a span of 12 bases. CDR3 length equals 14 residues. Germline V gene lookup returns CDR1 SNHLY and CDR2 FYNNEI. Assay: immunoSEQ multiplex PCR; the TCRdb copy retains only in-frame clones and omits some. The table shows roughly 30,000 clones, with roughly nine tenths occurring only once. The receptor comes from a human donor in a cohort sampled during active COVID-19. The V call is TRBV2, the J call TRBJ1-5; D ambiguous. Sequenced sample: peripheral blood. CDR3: CASSEDGMGQPQHF. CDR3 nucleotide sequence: TGTGCCAGCAGTGAGGACGGGATGGGTCAGCCCCAGCATTTT.